This TCR beta chain was sequenced for a study of shared clonotypes between healthy human individuals (dated by TCRdb to the early 2020s). Study-level background: The cohort comprised two women and a few men aged 18 to 49 years. The study deeply sequenced blood TCR repertoires of about five healthy adults to estimate repertoire size and the extent of clonotype sharing between individuals. For each donor, CD4 naive and CD4 memory were each run on three plates, CD8 naive on two plates, and CD8 memory on one plate. Leukapheresis yielded between about 0.94 and 9 billion PBMCs per donor. Different laboratories and diverse techniques were used to prepare libraries and sequence TCR repertoires, to increase sequencing depth and limit assay-specific biases.

Using the deep immunoSEQ assay, multiplex PCR amplified TCR CDR3 regions from genomic DNA. Genomic DNA extracted from each cell subset was distributed evenly over all wells of several immunoSEQ 96-well plates, and each plate served as one replicate. For sorted subsets, each replicate PCR was loaded with about 200 ng genomic DNA, equivalent to about 30,000 T cell genomes. Purified libraries were quantified with a Qubit 3.0 fluorometer, sized on a Bioanalyzer 2100, and re-quantified with the KAPA Library Quantification kit. Each immunoSEQ 96-well plate was sequenced on its own single-read 150-cycle Illumina NextSeq 550 flow cell. Turning to the authors' computational methods: Because the immunoSEQ output held only junctional sequences and lacked quality scores, the filtering could not match the filtering applied to full-length reads. Sequences were annotated with PyIR, a Python wrapper for IgBLAST v1.9, and V/J genes and CDR3 were assigned using IMGT germline references. Reads were removed for weak V/J assignments (E-value above 1e-6), missing CDR3, stop codons, out-of-frame junctions, or ambiguous translated residues. V3J clonotypes were defined by identical inferred V gene, J gene, and CDR3 amino acid sequence. Percentage overlap between repertoires was calculated by dividing the number of shared unique clonotypes by the size of the smaller repertoire. RTK rarefaction, the Chao1 estimator, and Recon v2.1 estimates of unobserved clonotypes were used to assess repertoire richness. Generation probabilities were computed with OLGA for all TCRbeta clonotypes obtained by the gDNA method from several donors. TCRdb provides this immuneACCESS table in a form limited to in-frame rearrangements. Some clones are lacking; in checked studies, under half of them reflect an unresolved V gene, and why the rest are absent is not known. That table gives V, J and clone size, and the DNA gave D and trimming. The sample records more than 400,000 clones, about 95% of which are singletons. Of the sample, about 0.064% is held by the ten largest clones.

Beyond this particular receptor, the publication reports: Compared with non-shared clonotypes, the clonotypes found in all four sorted-subset donors had higher generation probabilities. Naive subsets generally had larger estimated clonotype richness than memory subsets did. The genetic and exposure-history diversity represented was limited by the small number of donors. Pairwise subsampling led to the expectation that sequencing depth would affect the degree of clonotype sharing among donors. Sharing across a few donors was observed for about 5% of naive CD4, under 4% of naive CD8, about 2.3% of memory CD4, and 0.4% of memory CD8 clonotypes. Rarefaction of sorted-subset datasets indicated incomplete sequencing despite the large sequencing depth. Sampling was restricted to blood, and TCR repertoires in tissue are likely to differ from TCR repertoires in blood.

Donors were healthy HIV-negative adults with no recently reported acute infections or vaccinations. All donors were Caucasian adults living in Nashville, Tennessee, USA. CD4+ T cells were enriched by magnetic negative selection, after which naive cells were positively selected on CD45RA and the negative fraction was taken as the memory subset. Blood was collected by leukapheresis, and PBMCs were isolated by Ficoll-Histopaque density gradient centrifugation and then cryopreserved in liquid nitrogen vapor phase. Purity and quantity of every magnetically sorted T cell population were checked by analytical flow cytometry. Each sorted fraction had its genomic DNA isolated and then quantified by UV absorbance on a Nanodrop 2000c. The CDR3 measures 14 amino acids from cysteine to phenylalanine. Kept here is only the CDR3 DNA, which spans 42 bases and is read in frame from base 1. Via the germline V gene (reference sequence), CDR1 is LNHDA and CDR2 SQIVND. V and J lose 6 bases and 5 bases, and a span of 13 bases separates them.

For this clone: It has no known antigen specificity. Base qualities are not provided; no much larger clone lies one nucleotide away. Other nucleotide sequences in the sample specify the same CDR3.

The clonotype comes from a woman aged 30 to 39 in good health. In this chain, TRBV19 is recombined with TRBJ2-2; the D gene could be either TRBD1 or TRBD2, each agreeing at 7 bases. The sequencing sample was made of naive CD4+ T cells sorted from blood. The cell subset or site label for this specimen denotes: CD45RA+ positively selected. The CDR3 amino acid sequence is: CASSRQGGTGELFF. The bases are TGTGCCAGTAGCAGACAGGGAGGGACCGGGGAGCTGTTTTTT.